Listed below are T cell receptor beta chains from one sample, sequenced in a study of cytomegalovirus exposure and HLA in healthy donors. Method: immunoSEQ multiplex PCR; TCRdb's copy keeps in-frame clones and lacks some. The table has some 160,000 clones, around 82% seen once; the top ten hold under 2.5%. The specimen sequenced was PBMCs. These receptors were obtained from a man between 60 and 75 years old in good health and CMV-seronegative. Each CDR3 is given with its conserved first and last residue. Each record gives: J gene, CDR3 length, V gene, CDR3 protein.

j_gene: TRBJ2-7; len: 14; v_gene: TRBV19; CDR3aa: CASSIGLANYEQYF
j_gene: TRBJ1-2; len: 11; v_gene: TRBV25-1; CDR3aa: CASILGEGYTF
j_gene: TRBJ1-3; len: 15; v_gene: TRBV27; CDR3aa: CASSPDRGRLNTIYF
j_gene: TRBJ2-5; len: 15; v_gene: TRBV5-4; CDR3aa: CASSLKREPQETQYF
j_gene: TRBJ2-3; len: 12; v_gene: TRBV7-2; CDR3aa: CASTRGADTQYF
j_gene: TRBJ1-2; len: 13; v_gene: TRBV10-2; CDR3aa: CASRGGRNYGYTF
j_gene: TRBJ1-5; len: 15; v_gene: TRBV28; CDR3aa: CASSSWFRSNQPQHF
j_gene: TRBJ1-2; len: 16; v_gene: TRBV6-6; CDR3aa: CASSLNGRIANYGYTF
j_gene: TRBJ2-7; len: 13; v_gene: TRBV27; CDR3aa: CASSLGRAHEQYF
j_gene: TRBJ2-5; len: 17; v_gene: TRBV19; CDR3aa: CASSTGTSGFFAETQYF
j_gene: TRBJ1-5; len: 14; v_gene: TRBV6-5; CDR3aa: CASILDRANQPQHF
j_gene: TRBJ2-3; len: 17; v_gene: TRBV6-4; CDR3aa: CASSSGRASMTADTQYF
j_gene: TRBJ2-5; len: 16; v_gene: TRBV6-6; CDR3aa: CASSYSGTSGKETQYF
j_gene: TRBJ1-1; len: 13; v_gene: TRBV6-5; CDR3aa: CASGTDEDTEAFF
j_gene: TRBJ1-2; len: 14; v_gene: TRBV4-2; CDR3aa: CASSQDTAGNGYTF
j_gene: TRBJ2-7; len: 14; v_gene: TRBV7-9; CDR3aa: CASSLDGGAYEQYF
j_gene: TRBJ1-3; len: 14; v_gene: TRBV25-1; CDR3aa: CASSAGGSGNTIYF
j_gene: TRBJ1-6; len: 15; v_gene: TRBV7-6; CDR3aa: CASSLGGLDNSPLHF
j_gene: TRBJ2-7; len: 15; v_gene: TRBV4-1; CDR3aa: CASSQEWTGPGEQYF
j_gene: TRBJ2-1; len: 15; v_gene: TRBV7-9; CDR3aa: CASSPSGVSYNEQFF
j_gene: TRBJ2-7; len: 16; v_gene: TRBV4-2; CDR3aa: CASSRPGTRNSYEQYF
j_gene: TRBJ1-1; len: 14; v_gene: TRBV7-9; CDR3aa: CASRPGQGNTEAFF
j_gene: TRBJ1-1; len: 14; v_gene: TRBV7-8; CDR3aa: CASSLNARNTEAFF
j_gene: TRBJ1-1; len: 15; v_gene: TRBV28; CDR3aa: CASPPFGERNTEAFF
j_gene: TRBJ2-7; len: 13; v_gene: TRBV6-5; CDR3aa: CASWSHMAYEQYF
j_gene: TRBJ1-2; len: 15; v_gene: TRBV6-1; CDR3aa: CASSEGPGLLGGYTF
j_gene: TRBJ2-2; len: 13; v_gene: TRBV5-4; CDR3aa: CATEDYDTGELFF
j_gene: TRBJ1-4; len: 13; v_gene: TRBV6-1; CDR3aa: CASSEVANEKLFF
j_gene: TRBJ1-1; len: 15; v_gene: TRBV9; CDR3aa: CASSVVDRMNTEAFF
j_gene: TRBJ1-5; len: 15; v_gene: TRBV10-3; CDR3aa: CAISEGQGASQPQHF
j_gene: TRBJ2-2; len: 15; v_gene: TRBV11-2; CDR3aa: CASSLDRAHTGELFF
j_gene: TRBJ2-7; len: 13; v_gene: TRBV2; CDR3aa: CASIRAMLYEQYF
j_gene: TRBJ2-1; len: 12; v_gene: TRBV5-6; CDR3aa: CASSDSYNEQFF
j_gene: TRBJ2-7; len: 15; v_gene: TRBV2; CDR3aa: CASSTTSGRTYEQYF
j_gene: TRBJ2-1; len: 17; v_gene: TRBV5-6; CDR3aa: CASSLAKGGGAAHEQFF
j_gene: TRBJ2-7; len: 13; v_gene: TRBV28; CDR3aa: CASSPSGVGEQYF
j_gene: TRBJ2-2; len: 14; v_gene: TRBV6-1; CDR3aa: CASTAGFRTGELFF
j_gene: TRBJ1-1; len: 17; v_gene: TRBV5-6; CDR3aa: CASSLFGQGVLDTEAFF
j_gene: TRBJ2-1; len: 16; v_gene: TRBV5-1; CDR3aa: CASIQAGGGGYNEQFF
j_gene: TRBJ2-7; len: 17; v_gene: TRBV5-1; CDR3aa: CASSLRSSGGPTYEQYF
j_gene: TRBJ1-1; len: 15; v_gene: TRBV15; CDR3aa: CATSRSTGVNTEAFF
j_gene: TRBJ2-2; len: 14; v_gene: TRBV2; CDR3aa: CASTGTTNTGELFF
j_gene: TRBJ1-2; len: 14; v_gene: TRBV5-4; CDR3aa: CASSLERTFYGYTF
j_gene: TRBJ1-3; len: 14; v_gene: TRBV9; CDR3aa: CASGAQGSLNTIYF
j_gene: TRBJ2-7; len: 15; v_gene: TRBV11-2; CDR3aa: CASSTYRGLSYEQYF
j_gene: TRBJ1-1; len: 15; v_gene: TRBV6-4; CDR3aa: CASRIRDRKNTEAFF
j_gene: TRBJ2-7; len: 18; v_gene: TRBV7-9; CDR3aa: CASRTWGSRGGAPYEQYF
j_gene: .; len: 14; v_gene: TRBV9; CDR3aa: CASSVGDSSYEQYF
j_gene: TRBJ1-2; len: 16; v_gene: TRBV4-2; CDR3aa: CASSQDWRDRVHGYTF
j_gene: TRBJ2-7; len: 14; v_gene: TRBV19; CDR3aa: CASSIRTGPYEQYF
j_gene: TRBJ1-2; len: 15; v_gene: TRBV28; CDR3aa: CASSWGDSSNYGYTF
j_gene: TRBJ2-5; len: 16; v_gene: TRBV27; CDR3aa: CASSSFPGTAQETQYF
j_gene: TRBJ2-7; len: 11; v_gene: TRBV6-5; CDR3aa: CASRGVYEQYF
j_gene: TRBJ1-5; len: 16; v_gene: TRBV28; CDR3aa: CASSLTGEYSNQPQHF
j_gene: TRBJ2-2; len: 13; v_gene: TRBV29-1; CDR3aa: CSGSLGGTGELFF
j_gene: TRBJ1-1; len: 16; v_gene: TRBV5-6; CDR3aa: CASSRLRDRLNTEAFF
j_gene: TRBJ2-7; len: 13; v_gene: TRBV6-5; CDR3aa: CASSGDSNYEQYF
j_gene: TRBJ1-4; len: 13; v_gene: TRBV19; CDR3aa: CASMFRGGEKLFF
j_gene: TRBJ2-1; len: 15; v_gene: TRBV5-8; CDR3aa: CASSIAGDRLSEQFF
j_gene: TRBJ2-1; len: 17; v_gene: TRBV5-1; CDR3aa: CASSLVPQGASYNEQFF